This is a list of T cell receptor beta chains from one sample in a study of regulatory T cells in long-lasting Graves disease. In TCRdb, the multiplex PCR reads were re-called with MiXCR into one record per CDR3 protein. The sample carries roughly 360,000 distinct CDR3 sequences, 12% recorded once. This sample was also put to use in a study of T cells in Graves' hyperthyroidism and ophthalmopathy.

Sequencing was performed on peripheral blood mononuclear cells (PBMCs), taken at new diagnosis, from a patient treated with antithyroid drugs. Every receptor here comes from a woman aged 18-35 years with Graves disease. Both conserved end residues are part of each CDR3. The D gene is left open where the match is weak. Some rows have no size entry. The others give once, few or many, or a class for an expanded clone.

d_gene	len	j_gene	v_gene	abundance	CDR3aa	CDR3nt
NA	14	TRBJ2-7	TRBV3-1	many	CASSPPRPPYEQYF	TGTGCCAGCAGCCCTCCGAGACCACCCTACGAGCAGTACTTC
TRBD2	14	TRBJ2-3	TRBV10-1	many	CASRAGESTDTQYF	TGCGCCAGCAGGGCGGGAGAATCGACAGATACGCAGTATTTT
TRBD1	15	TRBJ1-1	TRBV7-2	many	CASSLGAGGNTEAFF	TGTGCCAGCAGCTTAGGGGCAGGGGGCAACACTGAAGCTTTCTTT
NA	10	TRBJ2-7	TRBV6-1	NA	CASRGGEQYF	TGTGCCAGCAGGGGGGGTGAGCAGTACTTC
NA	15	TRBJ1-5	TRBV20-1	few	CSAFGGSYNIQPQHF	TGCAGTGCCTTCGGAGGGTCCTATAATATTCAGCCCCAGCATTTT
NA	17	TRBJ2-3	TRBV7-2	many	CASSPDRRTAITDTQYF	TGTGCCAGCAGCCCCGACCGGAGGACAGCTATCACAGATACGCAGTATTTT
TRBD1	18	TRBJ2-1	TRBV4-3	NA	CASSPRLRQGASGNEQFF	TGCGCCAGCAGCCCGCGATTGAGACAGGGGGCTTCAGGCAATGAGCAGTTCTTC
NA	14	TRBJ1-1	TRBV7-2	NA	CASSFYYANTEAFF	TGTGCCAGCAGCTTCTATTACGCGAACACTGAAGCTTTCTTT
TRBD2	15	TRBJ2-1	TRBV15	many	CATSRGIGGIHEQFF	TGTGCCACCAGCAGAGGGATCGGGGGGATCCATGAGCAGTTCTTC
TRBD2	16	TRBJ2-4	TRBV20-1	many	CSASYASGRRGNIQYF	TGCAGTGCTAGTTATGCTAGCGGGAGGAGGGGGAACATTCAGTACTTC
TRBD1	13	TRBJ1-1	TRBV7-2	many	CASSYEPDRAAFF	TGTGCCAGCAGCTACGAACCGGACAGGGCGGCTTTCTTT
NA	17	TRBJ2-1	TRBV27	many	CASSLSGLDLAYNEQFF	TGTGCCAGCAGTTTGAGCGGGTTAGATTTGGCCTACAATGAGCAGTTCTTC
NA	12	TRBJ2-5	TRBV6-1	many	CASSPWEETQYF	TGTGCCAGCAGTCCGTGGGAGGAGACCCAGTACTTC
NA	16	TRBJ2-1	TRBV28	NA	CASSLYFGANYNEQFF	TGTGCCAGCAGTTTATATTTTGGCGCCAACTACAATGAGCAGTTCTTC
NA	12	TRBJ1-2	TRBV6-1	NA	CASSPQGQGYTF	TGTGCCAGCAGCCCACAGGGTCAGGGCTACACCTTC
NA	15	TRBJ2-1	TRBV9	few	CASSPRGTTYNEQFF	TGTGCCAGCTCACCACGGGGAACAACCTACAATGAGCAGTTCTTC
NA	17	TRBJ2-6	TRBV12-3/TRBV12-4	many	CASSFTGHHSGANVLTF	TGTGCCAGCAGTTTTACGGGGCACCACTCTGGGGCCAACGTCCTGACTTTC
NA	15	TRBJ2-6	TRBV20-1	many	CSASGQGTGANVLTF	TGCAGTGCTAGTGGGCAGGGAACTGGGGCCAACGTCCTGACTTTC
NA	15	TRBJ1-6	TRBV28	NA	CASSFRGGHNSPLHF	TGTGCCAGCAGTTTCCGTGGCGGCCACAATTCACCCCTCCACTTT
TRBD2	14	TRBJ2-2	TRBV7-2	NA	CASRGGGTRGELFF	TGTGCCAGCAGGGGCGGAGGGACTAGGGGGGAGCTGTTTTTT
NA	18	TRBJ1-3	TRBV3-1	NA	CASSSRGLGSISGNTIYF	TGTGCCAGCAGCTCGCGGGGGCTTGGTTCTATCTCTGGAAACACCATATATTTT
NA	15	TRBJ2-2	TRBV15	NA	CATRHGLTNTGELFF	TGTGCCACCAGACACGGTTTAACGAACACCGGGGAGCTGTTTTTT
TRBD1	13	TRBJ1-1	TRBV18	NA	CASSRDSDTEAFF	TGTGCCAGCTCCCGGGACAGCGACACTGAAGCTTTCTTT
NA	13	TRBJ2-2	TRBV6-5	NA	CASSYGVAGELFF	TGTGCCAGCAGTTACGGAGTGGCCGGGGAGCTGTTTTTT